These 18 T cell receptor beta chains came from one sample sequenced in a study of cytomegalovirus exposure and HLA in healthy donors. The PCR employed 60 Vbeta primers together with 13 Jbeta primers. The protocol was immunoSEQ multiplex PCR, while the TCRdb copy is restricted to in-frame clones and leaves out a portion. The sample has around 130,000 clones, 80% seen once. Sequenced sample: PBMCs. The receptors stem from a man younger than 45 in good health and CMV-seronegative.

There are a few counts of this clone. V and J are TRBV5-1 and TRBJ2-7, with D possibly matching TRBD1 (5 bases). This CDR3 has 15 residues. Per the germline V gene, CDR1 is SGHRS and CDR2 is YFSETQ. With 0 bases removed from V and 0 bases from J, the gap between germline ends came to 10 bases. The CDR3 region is CASSLDTGHSYEQYF. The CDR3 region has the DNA TGCGCCAGCAGCTTGGACACAGGACACTCCTACGAGCAGTACTTC.

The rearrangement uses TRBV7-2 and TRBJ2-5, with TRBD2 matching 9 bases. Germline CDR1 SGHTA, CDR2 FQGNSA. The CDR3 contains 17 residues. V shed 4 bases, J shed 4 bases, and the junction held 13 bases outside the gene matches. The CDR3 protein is CASSWGSSGTPPETQYF. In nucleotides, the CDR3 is TGTGCCAGCAGCTGGGGTTCTAGCGGGACCCCCCCAGAGACCCAGTACTTC.

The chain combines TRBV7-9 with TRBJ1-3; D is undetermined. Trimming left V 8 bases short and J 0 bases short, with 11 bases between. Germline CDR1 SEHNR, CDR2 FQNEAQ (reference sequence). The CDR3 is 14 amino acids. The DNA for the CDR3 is TGTGCCAGCGACGCGGGGAGCTCTGGAAACACCATATATTTT. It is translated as CASDAGSSGNTIYF. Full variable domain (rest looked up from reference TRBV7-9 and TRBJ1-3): DTGVSQNPRHKITKRGQNVTFRCDPISEHNRLYWYRQTLGQGPEFLTYFQNEAQLEKSRLLSDRFSAERPKGSFSTLEIQRTEQGDSAMYLCASDAGSSGNTIYFGEGSWLTVV.

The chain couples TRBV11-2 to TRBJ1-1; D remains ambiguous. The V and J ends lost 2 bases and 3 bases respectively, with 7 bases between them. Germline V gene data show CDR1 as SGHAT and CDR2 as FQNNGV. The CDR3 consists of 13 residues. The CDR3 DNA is TGTGCCAGCAGCTTAATGAGTTACACTGAAGCTTTCTTT. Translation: CASSLMSYTEAFF.

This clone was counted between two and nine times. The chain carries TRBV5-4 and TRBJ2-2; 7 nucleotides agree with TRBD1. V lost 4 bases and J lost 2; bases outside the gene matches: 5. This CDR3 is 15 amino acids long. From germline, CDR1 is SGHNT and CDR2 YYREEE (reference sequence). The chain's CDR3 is CASSRQGLNTGELFF. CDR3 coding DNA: TGTGCCAGCAGCAGACAGGGCCTTAACACCGGGGAGCTGTTTTTT.

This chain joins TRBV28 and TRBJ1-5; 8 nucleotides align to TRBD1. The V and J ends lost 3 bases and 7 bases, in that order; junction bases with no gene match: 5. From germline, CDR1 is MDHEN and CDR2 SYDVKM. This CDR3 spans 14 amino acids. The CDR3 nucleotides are TGTGCCAGCAGTTTGGACAGGGCTGGGCAGCCCCAGCATTTT. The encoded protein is CASSLDRAGQPQHF.

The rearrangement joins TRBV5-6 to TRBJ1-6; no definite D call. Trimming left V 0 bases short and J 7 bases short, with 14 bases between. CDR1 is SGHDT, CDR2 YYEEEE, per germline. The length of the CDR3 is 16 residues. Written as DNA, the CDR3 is TGTGCCAGCAGCTTGGCCGGTATAGACTCCAATTCACCCCTCCACTTT. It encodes CASSLAGIDSNSPLHF.

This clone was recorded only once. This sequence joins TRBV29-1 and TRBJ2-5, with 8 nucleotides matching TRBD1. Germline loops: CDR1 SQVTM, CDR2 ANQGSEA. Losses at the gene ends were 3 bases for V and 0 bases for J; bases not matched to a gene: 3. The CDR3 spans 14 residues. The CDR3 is CSVDRTGYQETQYF. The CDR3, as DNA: TGCAGCGTTGACCGGACAGGGTACCAAGAGACCCAGTACTTC.

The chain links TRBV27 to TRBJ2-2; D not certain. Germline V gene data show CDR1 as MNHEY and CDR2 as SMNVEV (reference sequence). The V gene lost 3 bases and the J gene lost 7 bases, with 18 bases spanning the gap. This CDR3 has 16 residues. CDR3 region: CASSLWAEFIDGELFF. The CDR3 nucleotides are TGTGCCAGCAGTTTGTGGGCAGAATTCATCGACGGGGAGCTGTTTTTT.

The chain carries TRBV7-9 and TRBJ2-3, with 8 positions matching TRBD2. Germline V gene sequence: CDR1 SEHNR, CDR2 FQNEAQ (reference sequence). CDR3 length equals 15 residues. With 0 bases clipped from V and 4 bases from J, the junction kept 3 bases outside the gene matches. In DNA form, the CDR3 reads TGTGCCAGCAGCTTAGCAAGACTAGCGTCAGATACGCAGTATTTT. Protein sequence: CASSLARLASDTQYF.

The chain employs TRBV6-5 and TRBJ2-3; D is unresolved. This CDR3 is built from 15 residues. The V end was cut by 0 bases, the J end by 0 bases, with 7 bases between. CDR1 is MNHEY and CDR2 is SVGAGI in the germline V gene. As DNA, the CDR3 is TGTGCCAGCAGTTACTCAGCTTCTAGCACAGATACGCAGTATTTT. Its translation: CASSYSASSTDTQYF.

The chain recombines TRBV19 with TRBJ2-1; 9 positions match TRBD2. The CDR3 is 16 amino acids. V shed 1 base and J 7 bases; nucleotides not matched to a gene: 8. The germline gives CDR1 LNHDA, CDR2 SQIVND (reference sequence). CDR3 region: CASSIGAGGQVNEQFF. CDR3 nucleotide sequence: TGTGCCAGTAGTATAGGGGCGGGAGGGCAAGTAAATGAGCAGTTCTTC.

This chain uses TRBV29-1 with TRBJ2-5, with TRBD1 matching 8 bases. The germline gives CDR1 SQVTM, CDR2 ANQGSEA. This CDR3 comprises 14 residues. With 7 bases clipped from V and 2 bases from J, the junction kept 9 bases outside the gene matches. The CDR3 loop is CSGIPGGRQETQYF. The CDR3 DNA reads TGCAGCGGTATTCCAGGGGGCCGGCAAGAGACCCAGTACTTC.

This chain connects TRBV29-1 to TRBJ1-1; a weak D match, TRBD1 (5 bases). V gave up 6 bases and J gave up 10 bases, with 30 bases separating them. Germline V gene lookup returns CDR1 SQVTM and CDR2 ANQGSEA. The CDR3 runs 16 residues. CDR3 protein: CSVVTGGTGNTEAAFF. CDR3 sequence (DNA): TGCAGCGTCGTTACCGGAGGGACGGGGAACACTGAAGCAGCTTTCTTT.

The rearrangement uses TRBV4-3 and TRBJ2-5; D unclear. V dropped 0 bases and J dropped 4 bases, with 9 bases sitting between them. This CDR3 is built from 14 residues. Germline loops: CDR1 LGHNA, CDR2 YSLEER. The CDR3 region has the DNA TGCGCCAGCAGCCAAGATGAGTCCGCAGAGACCCAGTACTTC. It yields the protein CASSQDESAETQYF.

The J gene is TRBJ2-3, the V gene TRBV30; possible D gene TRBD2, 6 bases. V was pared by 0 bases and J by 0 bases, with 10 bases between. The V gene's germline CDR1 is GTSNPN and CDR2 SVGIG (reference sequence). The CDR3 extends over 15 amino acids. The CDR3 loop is CAWSVWGTSTDTQYF. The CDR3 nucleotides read TGTGCCTGGAGTGTGTGGGGGACTAGCACAGATACGCAGTATTTT. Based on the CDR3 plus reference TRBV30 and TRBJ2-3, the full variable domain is SQTIHQWPATLVQPVGSPLSLECTVEGTSNPNLYWYRQAAGRGLQLLFYSVGIGQISSEVPQNLSASRPQDRQFILSSKKLLLSDSGFYLCAWSVWGTSTDTQYFGPGTRLTVL.

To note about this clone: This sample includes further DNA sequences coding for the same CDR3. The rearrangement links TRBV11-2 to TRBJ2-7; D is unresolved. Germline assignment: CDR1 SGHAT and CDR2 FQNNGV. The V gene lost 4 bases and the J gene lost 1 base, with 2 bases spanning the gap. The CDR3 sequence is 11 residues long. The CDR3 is CASSSSYEQYF. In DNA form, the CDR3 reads TGTGCCAGCAGCTCTTCCTACGAGCAGTACTTC.

CDR3 region: CASSVVRGPSTEAFF. The CDR3 region has the DNA TGTGCCAGCAGCGTAGTGCGGGGGCCGAGCACTGAAGCTTTCTTT. V usage is TRBV9 and J usage is TRBJ1-1; a possible D gene is TRBD1 (6 bases). The V gene's germline CDR1 is SGDLS and CDR2 YYNGEE. The V end was cut by 0 bases, the J end by 4 bases, with 13 bases between. The CDR3 covers 15 residues.